This paragraph covers one T cell receptor beta chain sequence. MiXCR, applied by TCRdb to the RT-PCR reads, yields one record per CDR3 protein. The table includes more than 450,000 distinct CDR3 sequences, approximately 7.7% detected once. The source of the sample is a study of response to subunit inactivated influenza vaccine. The CDR3 extends over 12 amino acids. The germline CDR1 and CDR2 sequences are GTSNPN and SVGIG (reference sequence). The germline V and J ends were trimmed by 0 bases and 5 bases, with 5 bases remaining between them. The chain links TRBV30 to TRBJ2-1; D gene unclear. This receptor was obtained from a man aged 45 to 75 who received an inactivated influenza vaccine. The source was PBMCs from blood, collected less than 30 months after vaccination. The CDR3 DNA sequence: TGTGCCTGGAGTGTAATCCACAATGAGCAGTTCTTC. It yields the protein CAWSVIHNEQFF.